This is a list of T cell receptor beta chains from one sample in a study of neurological immune-mediated disorders. Via MiXCR, TCRdb re-called the 5' RACE reads, giving one row per CDR3 protein. There are approximately 77,000 distinct CDR3 sequences in the sample; around 9.9% occur only once, and about 1.7% lies in the top ten. Sequencing used PBMCs. Receptors were obtained from a man aged 50-59 years in good health. Each CDR3 is given with its conserved first and last residue. D genes are given only for firm matches. The listing skips clone size in some rows; elsewhere it reads once, few, many or a size class.

clone_size	d_call	v_call	j_call	cdr3_nt	cdr3_aa
many	TRBD1	TRBV6-4	TRBJ1-1	TGTGCCAGCAGTCCGGGACAGGGGGCCTTGGGCACTGAAGCTTTCTTT	CASSPGQGALGTEAFF
many	TRBD2	TRBV7-6	TRBJ2-3	TGTGCCAGCAGCCGCCGGGTTGCCGGGACTAGCGGGACCACAGATACGCAGTATTTT	CASSRRVAGTSGTTDTQYF
many	TRBD2	TRBV20-1	TRBJ2-1	TGCAGTGCTAGAGTGACTAGCGGGGGAGCTTACAATGAGCAGTTCTTC	CSARVTSGGAYNEQFF
many	TRBD1	TRBV7-9	TRBJ1-5	TGTGCCAGCAGCTTAGAACAGGGGGTTTATAGCAATCAGCCCCAGCATTTT	CASSLEQGVYSNQPQHF
many	NA	TRBV20-1	TRBJ1-5	TGCAGTGCTAACCCCGGACGGTATAGCAATCAGCCCCAGCATTTT	CSANPGRYSNQPQHF
many	TRBD2	TRBV20-1	TRBJ2-2	TGCAGTGCTAGACTGAGCGGGAGGGAGACCGGGGAGCTGTTTTTT	CSARLSGRETGELFF
many	NA	TRBV5-1	TRBJ2-7	TGCGCCAGCAGCCCAAGGACAGAGCGTTACGAGCAGTACTTC	CASSPRTERYEQYF
many	NA	TRBV5-5	TRBJ2-5	TGTGCCAGCAGCTTGTTATCGGCGGAGACCCAGTACTTC	CASSLLSAETQYF
many	TRBD1	TRBV27	TRBJ2-7	TGTGCCAGCAGTACGGGACAGGGGGCCGAGTACTTC	CASSTGQGAEYF
many	NA	TRBV4-1	TRBJ2-1	TGCGCCAGCAGCCAAGATGCAAGCAGCAGCTCCTACAATGAGCAGTTCTTC	CASSQDASSSSYNEQFF
many	NA	TRBV15	TRBJ2-3	TGTGCCACCAGCAGAGGACAGCCAAGCACAGATACGCAGTATTTT	CATSRGQPSTDTQYF
many	TRBD2	TRBV12-3/TRBV12-4	TRBJ2-7	TGTGCCAGCAGCCGGAGCGGGGGGAACTACGAGCAGTACTTC	CASSRSGGNYEQYF
NA	NA	TRBV18	TRBJ1-2	TGTGCCAGCACCCCTTCCGGGGAGGGGGCTAACTATGGCTACACCTTC	CASTPSGEGANYGYTF
many	NA	TRBV12-3/TRBV12-4	TRBJ2-5	TGTGCCAGCAGAGGCCAAGAGACCCAGTACTTC	CASRGQETQYF
many	NA	TRBV5-1	TRBJ2-3	TGCGCCAGCAGCTTGGGAGATATTACGGATACGCAGTATTTT	CASSLGDITDTQYF
many	TRBD2	TRBV20-1	TRBJ2-6	TGCAGTGCTAAGGAGCTAGCGGGGGGAAGCTCTGGGGCCAACGTCCTGACTTTC	CSAKELAGGSSGANVLTF
few	NA	TRBV7-2	TRBJ2-1	TGTGCCAGCAGCCAAGGTTGGGGCTACAATGAGCAGTTCTTC	CASSQGWGYNEQFF
many	TRBD1	TRBV10-3	TRBJ2-3	TGTGCCATCAGTGAGACGCCGGGACAGGGGGCCCTCACAGATACGCAGTATTTT	CAISETPGQGALTDTQYF
NA	TRBD2	TRBV7-2	TRBJ2-1	TGTGCCAGCAGCTTAACTAGCGGGACGGGGGACAATGAGCAGTTCTTC	CASSLTSGTGDNEQFF
many	TRBD1	TRBV5-1	TRBJ2-6	TGCGCCAGCAGCTTCGGGACAGGCCGGGGCAGCTCTGGGGCCAACGTCCTGACTTTC	CASSFGTGRGSSGANVLTF
many	NA	TRBV28	TRBJ1-1	TGTGCCAGCAGTTCGTCCCGTGGCAAAAGGGGCTTGAACACTGAAGCTTTCTTT	CASSSSRGKRGLNTEAFF
many	NA	TRBV6-5	TRBJ2-2	TGTGCCAGCAGGAGGGCCGGGGAGCTGTTTTTT	CASRRAGELFF
NA	NA	TRBV5-1	TRBJ2-2	TGCTCCAGCAGCTGGTCCGACACTGGGGAGCTGTTTTTT	CSSSWSDTGELFF
many	NA	TRBV6-5	TRBJ2-1	TGTGCCAGCAGCCCTCATAGGAACAGGGTGCAGTTCTTC	CASSPHRNRVQFF
many	TRBD2	TRBV12-3/TRBV12-4	TRBJ2-7	TGTGCCACCCGATCGGGGGGCTACGAGCAGTACTTC	CATRSGGYEQYF
many	NA	TRBV6-5	TRBJ1-4	TGTGCCAGCAGTTACCCCGGGGGAAAACTGTTTTTT	CASSYPGGKLFF
many	NA	TRBV10-2	TRBJ1-2	TGCGCCAGCAGTATCGGAGGCGAGGGAGGCGGCTACACCTTC	CASSIGGEGGGYTF
many	NA	TRBV5-1	TRBJ2-7	TGCGCCAGCAGCTCCGGGACGGGGAACTACGAGCAGTACTTC	CASSSGTGNYEQYF
many	NA	TRBV20-1	TRBJ2-5	TGCAGTGCTAGAGAGATCAGGACCAGTCAAGAGACCCAGTACTTC	CSAREIRTSQETQYF
many	NA	TRBV5-1	TRBJ2-1	TGCGCCAGCAGCTTGGGGGGCAGGGAGTACCACAATGAGCAGTTCTTC	CASSLGGREYHNEQFF
NA	NA	TRBV6-2/TRBV6-3	TRBJ1-1	TGTGCCAGCATCCCCGCGGGCGGGGACACTGAAGCTTTCTTT	CASIPAGGDTEAFF
many	NA	TRBV7-3	TRBJ2-2	TGTGCCAGCAGCCCCTATAGTAGCACCGGGGAGCTGTTTTTT	CASSPYSSTGELFF
many	TRBD2	TRBV5-4	TRBJ2-2	TGTGCCAGCAGCCCGGACCTAGCGGGGGATTTCCTGAACACCGGGGAGCTGTTTTTT	CASSPDLAGDFLNTGELFF
many	NA	TRBV2	TRBJ2-3	TGTGCCAGCAGCAACACCGTCAGCACAGATACGCAGTATTTT	CASSNTVSTDTQYF
NA	NA	TRBV20-1	TRBJ2-5	TGCAGTGCTAGAGATCTAATTGAGTACCACCAAGAGACCCAGTACTTC	CSARDLIEYHQETQYF
many	NA	TRBV28	TRBJ2-2	TGTGCCAGCCTGGAGCCCACCGGGGAGCTGTTTTTT	CASLEPTGELFF
many	TRBD1	TRBV5-1	TRBJ2-6	TGCGCCAGCAGCTCCCCTGAGGGACAGTTCTCTGGGGCCAACGTCCTGACTTTC	CASSSPEGQFSGANVLTF
many	TRBD1	TRBV7-2	TRBJ2-4	TGTGCCAGCAGCGCCGACAGGGGCAGTTCCAAAAACATTCAGTACTTC	CASSADRGSSKNIQYF
many	TRBD1	TRBV5-1	TRBJ2-6	TGCGCCAGCAGCCCGACAGGGGTGAACTCTGGGGCCAACGTCCTGACTTTC	CASSPTGVNSGANVLTF
many	TRBD1	TRBV28	TRBJ2-7	TGTGCCAGCGGACAGGGTCCCTACGAGCAGTACTTC	CASGQGPYEQYF
many	NA	TRBV7-2	TRBJ2-2	TGTGCCAGCAGCCAGCGGATCTTCACGAACACCGGGGAGCTGTTTTTT	CASSQRIFTNTGELFF